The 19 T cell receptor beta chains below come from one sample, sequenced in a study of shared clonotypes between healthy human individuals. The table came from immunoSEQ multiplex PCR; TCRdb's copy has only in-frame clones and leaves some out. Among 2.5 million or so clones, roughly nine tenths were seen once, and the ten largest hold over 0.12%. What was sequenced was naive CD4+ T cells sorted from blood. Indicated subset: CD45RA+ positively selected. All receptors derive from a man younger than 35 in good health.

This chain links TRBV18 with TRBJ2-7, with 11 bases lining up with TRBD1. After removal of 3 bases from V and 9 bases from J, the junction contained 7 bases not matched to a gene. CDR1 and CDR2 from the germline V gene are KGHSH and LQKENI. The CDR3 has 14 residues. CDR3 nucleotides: TGTGCCAGCTCACCTGGGACAGGGGGGAAGTGGCAGTACTTC. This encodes CASSPGTGGKWQYF.

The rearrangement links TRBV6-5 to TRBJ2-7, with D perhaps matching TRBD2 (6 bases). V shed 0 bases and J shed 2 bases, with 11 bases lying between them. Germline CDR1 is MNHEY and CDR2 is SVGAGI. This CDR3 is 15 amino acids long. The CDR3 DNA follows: TGTGCCAGCAGTTACTCGGGGACTGCTCCCTACGAGCAGTACTTC. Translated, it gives CASSYSGTAPYEQYF.

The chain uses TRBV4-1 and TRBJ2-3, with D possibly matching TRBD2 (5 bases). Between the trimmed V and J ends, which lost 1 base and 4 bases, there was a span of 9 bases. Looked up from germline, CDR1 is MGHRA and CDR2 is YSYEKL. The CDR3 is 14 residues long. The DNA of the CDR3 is TGCGCCAGCAGCCAAGGGACTTACGCAGATACGCAGTATTTT. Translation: CASSQGTYADTQYF.

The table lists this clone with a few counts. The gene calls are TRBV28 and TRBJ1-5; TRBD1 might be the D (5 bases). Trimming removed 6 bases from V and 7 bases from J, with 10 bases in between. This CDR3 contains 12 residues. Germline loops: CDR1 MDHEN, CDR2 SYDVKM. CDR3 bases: TGTGCCAGCAGGGCAGGGAAACAGCCCCAGCATTTT. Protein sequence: CASRAGKQPQHF. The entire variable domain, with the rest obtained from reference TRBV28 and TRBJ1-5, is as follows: DVKVTQSSRYLVKRTGEKVFLECVQDMDHENMFWYRQDPGLGLRLIYFSYDVKMKEKGDIPEGYSVSREKKERFSLILESASTNQTSMYLCASRAGKQPQHFGDGTRLSIL.

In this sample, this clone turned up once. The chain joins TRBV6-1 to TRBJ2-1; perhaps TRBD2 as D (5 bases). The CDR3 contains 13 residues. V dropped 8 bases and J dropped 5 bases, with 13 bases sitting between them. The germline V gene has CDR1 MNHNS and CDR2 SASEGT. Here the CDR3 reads CASDPGSHNEQFF. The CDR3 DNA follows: TGTGCCAGCGACCCGGGATCGCACAATGAGCAGTTCTTC.

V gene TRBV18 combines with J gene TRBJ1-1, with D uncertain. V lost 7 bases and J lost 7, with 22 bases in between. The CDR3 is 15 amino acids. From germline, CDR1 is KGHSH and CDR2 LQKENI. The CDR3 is CASWSGIIGFGEAFF. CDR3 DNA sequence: TGTGCCAGCTGGAGTGGGATCATTGGGTTTGGTGAAGCTTTCTTT.

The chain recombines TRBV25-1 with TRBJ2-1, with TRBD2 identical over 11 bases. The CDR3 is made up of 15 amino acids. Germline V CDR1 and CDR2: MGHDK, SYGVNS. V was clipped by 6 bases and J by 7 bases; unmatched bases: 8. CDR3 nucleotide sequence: TGTGCCAGCAGACTAGCGGGAGCCAGGGGGAATGAGCAGTTCTTC. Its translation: CASRLAGARGNEQFF.

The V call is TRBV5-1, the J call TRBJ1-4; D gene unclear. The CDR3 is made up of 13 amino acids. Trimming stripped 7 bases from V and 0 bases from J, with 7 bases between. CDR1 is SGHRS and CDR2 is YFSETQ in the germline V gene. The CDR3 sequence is CASGTATNEKLFF. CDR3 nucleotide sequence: TGCGCCAGCGGTACAGCAACTAATGAAAAACTGTTTTTT.

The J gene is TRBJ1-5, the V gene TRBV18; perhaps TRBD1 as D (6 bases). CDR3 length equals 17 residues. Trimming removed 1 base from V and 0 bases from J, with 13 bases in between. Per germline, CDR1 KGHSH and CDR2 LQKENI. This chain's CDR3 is CASSPQITTGSNQPQHF. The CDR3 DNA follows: TGTGCCAGCTCACCACAAATAACGACAGGTAGCAATCAGCCCCAGCATTTT.

Here the CDR3 reads CASSPNPSGGLTDTQYF. CDR3 bases: TGCGCCAGCAGCCCAAACCCTAGCGGGGGGCTCACAGATACGCAGTATTTT. The chain links TRBV5-1 to TRBJ2-3, with 11 bases aligning to TRBD2. The CDR3 length is 17 residues. Germline values: CDR1 SGHRS, CDR2 YFSETQ. The V and J ends lost 4 bases and 2 bases, in that order; junction bases with no gene match: 9.

The DNA of the CDR3 is TGTGCCAGCAGCGGACGGGACAGTAGCAATCAGCCCCAGCATTTT. This gives the protein CASSGRDSSNQPQHF. The chain links TRBV28 to TRBJ1-5; 7 positions agree with TRBD1. This CDR3 has 15 amino acids. V was pared by 6 bases and J by 0 bases, with 5 bases of the junction left unmatched. In germline, CDR1 is MDHEN, CDR2 SYDVKM.

The CDR3, as DNA: TGTGCCACCGCCCCCCAGGTCTCTGGAAACACCATATATTTT. Its translation: CATAPQVSGNTIYF. The gene calls are TRBV25-1 and TRBJ1-3; no clear D gene. CDR1 and CDR2 (germline): MGHDK, SYGVNS. V was cut by 10 bases and J by 0 bases, with 13 bases left in between. The CDR3 covers 14 residues.

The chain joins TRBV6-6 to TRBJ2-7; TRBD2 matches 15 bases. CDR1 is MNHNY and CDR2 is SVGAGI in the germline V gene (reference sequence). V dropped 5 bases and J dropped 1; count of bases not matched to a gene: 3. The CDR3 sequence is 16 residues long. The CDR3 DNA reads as TGTGCCAGCAGTAAGGGACTAGCGGGAGGATCCTACGAGCAGTACTTC. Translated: CASSKGLAGGSYEQYF.

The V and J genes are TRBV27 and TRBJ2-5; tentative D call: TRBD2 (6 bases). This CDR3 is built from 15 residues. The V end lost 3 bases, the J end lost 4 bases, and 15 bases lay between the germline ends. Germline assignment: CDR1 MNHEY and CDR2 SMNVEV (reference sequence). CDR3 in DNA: TGTGCCAGCAGTTTGGTGGAGGGGCCTAGAGAGACCCAGTACTTC. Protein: CASSLVEGPRETQYF.

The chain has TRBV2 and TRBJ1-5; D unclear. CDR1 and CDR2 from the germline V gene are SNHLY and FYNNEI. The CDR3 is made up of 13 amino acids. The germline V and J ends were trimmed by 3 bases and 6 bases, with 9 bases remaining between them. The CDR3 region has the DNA TGTGCCAGCAGTGACACCATTGGTCAGCCCCAGCATTTT. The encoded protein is CASSDTIGQPQHF.

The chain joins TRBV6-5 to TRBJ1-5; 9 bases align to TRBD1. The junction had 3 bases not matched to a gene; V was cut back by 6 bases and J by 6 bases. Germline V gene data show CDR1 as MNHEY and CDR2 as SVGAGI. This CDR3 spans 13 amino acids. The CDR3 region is CASRQTGGQPQHF. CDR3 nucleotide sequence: TGTGCCAGCAGACAGACAGGGGGTCAGCCCCAGCATTTT.

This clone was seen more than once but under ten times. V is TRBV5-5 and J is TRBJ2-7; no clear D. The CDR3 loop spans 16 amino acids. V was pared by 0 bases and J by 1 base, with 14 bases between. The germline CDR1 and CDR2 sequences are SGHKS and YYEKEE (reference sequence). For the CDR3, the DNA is TGTGCCAGCAGCTTGGCCGGAGACGGAGCTTCCTACGAGCAGTACTTC. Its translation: CASSLAGDGASYEQYF.

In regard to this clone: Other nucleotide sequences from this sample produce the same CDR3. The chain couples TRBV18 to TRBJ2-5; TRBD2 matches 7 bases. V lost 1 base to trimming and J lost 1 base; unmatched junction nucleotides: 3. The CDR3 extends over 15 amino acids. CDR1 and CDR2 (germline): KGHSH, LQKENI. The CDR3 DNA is TGTGCCAGCTCACCACTAGCGGGCCTCCAAGAGACCCAGTACTTC. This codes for CASSPLAGLQETQYF.

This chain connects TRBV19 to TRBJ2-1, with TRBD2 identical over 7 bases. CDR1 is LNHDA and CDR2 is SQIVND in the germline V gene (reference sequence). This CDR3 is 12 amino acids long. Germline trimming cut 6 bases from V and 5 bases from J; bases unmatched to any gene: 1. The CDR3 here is CASRRGNNEQFF. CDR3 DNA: TGTGCCAGTAGGCGGGGGAACAATGAGCAGTTCTTC.